This is a list of T cell receptor beta chains from one sample in a study of control samples from healthy donors and cancer patients. Some clones are missing from TCRdb's copy, which holds only in-frame ones; the method was immunoSEQ multiplex PCR. The data show 150,000 or so clones, 93% seen once. Specimen: blood. All receptors derive from a man aged 18 to 29 in good health. Both conserved end residues are part of each CDR3.

j_gene: TRBJ2-4; v_gene: TRBV29-1; CDR3aa: CSVVSGSKNIQYF
j_gene: TRBJ2-5; v_gene: TRBV10-3; CDR3aa: CAMAGEGETQYF
j_gene: TRBJ1-2; v_gene: TRBV7-9; CDR3aa: CASSNSQGNFRGYTF
j_gene: TRBJ1-1; v_gene: TRBV7-3; CDR3aa: CASSLRQGHTEAFF
j_gene: TRBJ2-7; v_gene: TRBV4-2; CDR3aa: CASSQQVGPSGVSYEQYF
j_gene: TRBJ2-1; v_gene: TRBV18; CDR3aa: CASSPTDRAKGNEQFF
j_gene: TRBJ2-1; v_gene: TRBV9; CDR3aa: CASSAEGARGYEQFF
j_gene: TRBJ1-6; v_gene: TRBV7-2; CDR3aa: CASSLNKKETYNSPLHF
j_gene: TRBJ1-6; v_gene: TRBV19; CDR3aa: CASTPALRAPLHF
j_gene: TRBJ2-7; v_gene: TRBV2; CDR3aa: CASEDWTGSYEQYF
j_gene: TRBJ2-7; v_gene: TRBV10-3; CDR3aa: CAISAPPGNYEQYF
j_gene: TRBJ1-2; v_gene: TRBV30; CDR3aa: CAWSVTRTDGYTF
j_gene: TRBJ2-7; v_gene: TRBV19; CDR3aa: CATEAGEGLNEQYF
j_gene: TRBJ1-2; v_gene: TRBV27; CDR3aa: CASSLQSGPHYGYTF
j_gene: TRBJ1-1; v_gene: TRBV4-1; CDR3aa: CASSQRQLNTEAFF
j_gene: TRBJ1-5; v_gene: TRBV11-2; CDR3aa: CASSLRTDNQPQHF
j_gene: TRBJ1-4; v_gene: TRBV2; CDR3aa: CASRRPGTGGGEKLFF
j_gene: TRBJ2-1; v_gene: TRBV12-3/TRBV12-4; CDR3aa: CASSLDRVHEQFF
j_gene: TRBJ2-3; v_gene: TRBV6-1; CDR3aa: CASSEGLGVADTQYF
j_gene: TRBJ2-1; v_gene: TRBV25-1; CDR3aa: CASKGGTVTGRRHEQFF
j_gene: TRBJ1-5; v_gene: TRBV30; CDR3aa: CAWSVGGQQPQHF
j_gene: TRBJ1-2; v_gene: TRBV12-5; CDR3aa: CASGSGTGNYGYTF
j_gene: TRBJ2-1; v_gene: TRBV16; CDR3aa: CASSQDRGNEQFF
j_gene: TRBJ2-7; v_gene: TRBV6-2/TRBV6-3; CDR3aa: CASSSVHVAYEQYF
j_gene: TRBJ2-1; v_gene: TRBV19; CDR3aa: CASSISRGSPYNEQFF
j_gene: TRBJ1-5; v_gene: TRBV6-2/TRBV6-3; CDR3aa: CASSSGFGNQPQHF
j_gene: TRBJ1-1; v_gene: TRBV13; CDR3aa: CASSLRFVNTEAFF